Listed below are T cell receptor beta chains from one sample, sequenced in a study of identical twins. TCRdb analysed the 5' RACE reads with MiXCR anew, one entry per CDR3 protein. The data hold hundreds of thousands of distinct CDR3 sequences, with around 20% observed a single time. The same data also contributed to another study, on yellow fever vaccine responses in identical twins.

Sequencing input: CD4+ T cells sorted from blood. These receptors all stem from a woman in her late teens or twenties in good health. Both conserved end residues are part of each CDR3. A D gene is named only where the DNA matches it firmly. Clone size is not always given. Where it is, it says once, few, many or a class for expanded clones.

v_call	clone_size	j_call	d_call	cdr3_nt	cdr3_aa
TRBV29-1	NA	TRBJ2-2	TRBD2	TGCAGCGTTGAAGGACAGAAGCGGGAGAACACCGGGGAGCTGTTTTTT	CSVEGQKRENTGELFF
TRBV20-1	few	TRBJ2-7	TRBD1	TGCAGTGCTAGAGGGGACAGGGGGCTCTACGAGCAGTACTTC	CSARGDRGLYEQYF
TRBV3-1	NA	TRBJ2-2	TRBD1	TGTGCCAGCAGAGGGGACAGGGGGAACACCGGGGAGCTGTTTTTT	CASRGDRGNTGELFF
TRBV12-3/TRBV12-4	few	TRBJ1-1	NA	TGTGCCAGCACCCCCAGAGGGGGTTGGGGGACTGAAGCTTTCTTT	CASTPRGGWGTEAFF
TRBV7-9	few	TRBJ1-6	NA	TGTGCCAGCAGCTTAAACGAAGTTAGGGCCGGGAATTCACCCCTCCACTTT	CASSLNEVRAGNSPLHF
TRBV19	few	TRBJ2-1	NA	TGTGCCAGTAGTGCCGGGACCAGCGTTCATGAGCAGTTCTTC	CASSAGTSVHEQFF
TRBV12-3/TRBV12-4	NA	TRBJ1-6	NA	TGTGCCAGCAGTTGGCGGGGGGCCGATAATTCACCCCTCCACTTT	CASSWRGADNSPLHF
TRBV28	NA	TRBJ2-1	NA	TGTGCCAGCAGTTTACTGGGAAGCAATGAGCAGTTCTTC	CASSLLGSNEQFF
TRBV3-1	NA	TRBJ1-3	TRBD1	TGTGCCAGCAGCTCCAGGGGGATCGGAAACACCATATATTTT	CASSSRGIGNTIYF
TRBV10-3	few	TRBJ2-1	NA	TGTGCCATCAGTGGACAGGGAGGGTTGAGGAATGAGCAGTTCTTC	CAISGQGGLRNEQFF
TRBV7-8	NA	TRBJ2-1	TRBD2	TGTGCCAGCAGCTTAGAGTTGAGTTTTGCGGGAGGGCTGTATGAGCAGTTCTTC	CASSLELSFAGGLYEQFF
TRBV4-1	NA	TRBJ2-7	TRBD2	TGCGCCAGCAGCCAAGTTACGGGAGGGATTACCTACGAGCAGTACTTC	CASSQVTGGITYEQYF
TRBV9	NA	TRBJ2-3	TRBD2	TGTGCCAGCAGCGCAGAAAATCCTGCGACTAGCGGCCGCTATACGCAGTATTTT	CASSAENPATSGRYTQYF
TRBV20-1	NA	TRBJ2-7	TRBD2	TGCAGTGCTAGAGCCTCCCAGCGGGAGGGGATATTCTTCCCCTACGAGCAGTACTTC	CSARASQREGIFFPYEQYF
TRBV16	few	TRBJ2-7	TRBD1	TGTGCCAGCAGCCAATCCACAGGGGCATACGAGCAGTACTTC	CASSQSTGAYEQYF
TRBV5-1	few	TRBJ2-3	TRBD1	TGCGCCAGCAGCCTGGGACAGGGCTATCGATTGACAGATACGCAGTATTTT	CASSLGQGYRLTDTQYF
TRBV7-2	NA	TRBJ2-2	TRBD2	TGTGCCAGCAGTATAGTAGCGGGATCGAACACCGGGGAGCTGTTTTTT	CASSIVAGSNTGELFF
TRBV19	NA	TRBJ1-4	TRBD1	TGTGCCAGTCGAGAGACAGGGACTGAAAAACTGTTTTTT	CASRETGTEKLFF
TRBV6-1	NA	TRBJ2-1	TRBD2	TGTGCCAGCACTATAGCGGGAGTGGGCGAGCAGTTCTTC	CASTIAGVGEQFF
TRBV10-3	NA	TRBJ2-7	NA	TGTGCCATCAATCAGCGGTTGTCCTACGAGCAGTACTTC	CAINQRLSYEQYF
TRBV7-8	many	TRBJ2-7	NA	TGTGCCAGCAGCTTAGACTCCCGCCCTCAATACGAGCAGTACTTC	CASSLDSRPQYEQYF
TRBV7-9	NA	TRBJ2-3	TRBD2	TGTGCCAGCAGCTTAGTGGAGCTAGCGGGAGCCGATACGCAGTATTTT	CASSLVELAGADTQYF
TRBV20-1	NA	TRBJ2-5	TRBD2	TGCAGTGCTCGGACTAGCATGCAAGAGACCCAGTACTTC	CSARTSMQETQYF
TRBV9	few	TRBJ2-3	NA	TGTGCCAGCAGCCAAATGACTGCCTCCGATACGCAGTATTTT	CASSQMTASDTQYF
TRBV28	many	TRBJ1-5	NA	TGTGCCAGCAGTTTGGGCAGGAGCAATCAGCCCCAGCATTTT	CASSLGRSNQPQHF
TRBV2	few	TRBJ2-1	NA	TGTGCCGGGGGACAACTCAATGAGCAGTTCTTC	CAGGQLNEQFF
TRBV6-1	NA	TRBJ2-3	TRBD2	TGTGCCAGCAGTGAATATGTAGCGGGAGTTATGACAGATACGCAGTATTTT	CASSEYVAGVMTDTQYF
TRBV29-1	few	TRBJ2-1	TRBD2	TGCAGCTCGGGGGGACGCCTCGGACTCTACAATGAGCAGTTCTTC	CSSGGRLGLYNEQFF
TRBV7-9	NA	TRBJ2-7	NA	TGTGCCAGCAGCTTAACTAGCTCCTACTACGAGCAGTACTTC	CASSLTSSYYEQYF
TRBV5-1	few	TRBJ2-5	NA	TGCGCCAGCAGAACCAACCGGGACTGGGAAGGGGAGACCCAGTACTTC	CASRTNRDWEGETQYF
TRBV7-9	NA	TRBJ1-1	NA	TGTGCCAGCAGGAGGGAACAGACTGAAGCTTTCTTT	CASRREQTEAFF
TRBV27	few	TRBJ2-5	NA	TGTGCCAGCCCCGGGGGAGAGACCCAGTACTTC	CASPGGETQYF